This TCR beta chain was sequenced in a study of response to subunit inactivated influenza vaccine (dated by TCRdb to between 2017 and 2018). Regarding the research as a whole: To follow how T cells responded to a trivalent subunit inactivated influenza vaccine, the researchers relied on deep quantitative profiling of the T cell receptor repertoire.

V lost 1 base and J lost 1 base, and the count of bases not matched to a germline gene is 10. From the cysteine through the phenylalanine, the CDR3 covers 18 amino acids. The CDR3 DNA has 54 bases and is translated from base 1. Via the germline V gene, CDR1 is SGHAT and CDR2 FQNNGV. This clonotype was seen more than once but under ten times. Its antigen specificity is not known. Base-call qualities are not available, and no considerably larger clone is one nucleotide away. Overall study results and their limits: According to the authors, only a limited number of new T cells may be recruited by each seasonal influenza vaccination.

Libraries were made using RT-PCR. These reads were obtained on an Illumina HiSeq 2500. The public reads were quality trimmed at Q25 with fastp and then assembled into clones with MiXCR by TCRdb, keeping productive beta chains. Identical CDR3 protein sequences are pooled into one entry, listed with their most common genes and DNA. The sample contains hundreds of thousands of distinct CDR3 sequences, roughly 25% of them found a single time. 1.5% to 2% of the sample goes to the ten largest clones. The source material was CD4+ T cells sorted from PBMCs, sampled roughly 5 days after vaccination. Here the chain combines TRBV11-2 and TRBJ2-4; 7 bases in the junction line up with TRBD1. The sequence came from a man over 45 who received an inactivated influenza vaccine. Donor details come from another sample of the same person, matched by shared clones. In nucleotides, the sequence is TGTGCCAGCAGCTTAGTCCCCCAGGGGGTTATTGCCAAAAACATTCAGTACTTC. This yields the protein CASSLVPQGVIAKNIQYF.